Following are 2 T cell receptor beta chains from one sample sequenced in a study of T-cell memory formation after mild COVID-19. One entry per CDR3 protein, called by TCRdb with MiXCR from the 5' RACE reads. The profile shows roughly 500,000 distinct CDR3 sequences, about 20% of them singletons. Sequenced material: PBMCs or a T cell subset sorted from them (not recorded which). All receptors derive from an adult woman who had mild COVID-19 (a few samples of this study predate the infection). Cell type and time point are not known.

This chain joins TRBV4-3 and TRBJ2-1, with 8 bases fitting TRBD2. This CDR3 has 17 residues. The ends lost 0 bases at V and 3 bases at J; junction bases unmatched: 7. CDR1 LGHNA and CDR2 YSLEER come from the germline V gene. The CDR3 spells CASSQEGAGVDYNEQFF. DNA of the CDR3: TGCGCCAGCAGCCAAGAAGGAGCGGGAGTAGACTACAATGAGCAGTTCTTC.

This clonotype was counted between two and nine times. V gene TRBV24-1 combines with J gene TRBJ2-3, with 7 nucleotides matching TRBD1. Trimming cost V 3 bases and J 0 bases; bases outside gene matches: 11. Germline CDR1 and CDR2: KGHDR and SFDVKD. There are 18 residues in the CDR3. The chain's CDR3 is CATSDPRTGQTSTDTQYF. The CDR3 nucleotides are TGTGCCACCAGTGATCCACGGACAGGCCAAACTAGCACAGATACGCAGTATTTT.